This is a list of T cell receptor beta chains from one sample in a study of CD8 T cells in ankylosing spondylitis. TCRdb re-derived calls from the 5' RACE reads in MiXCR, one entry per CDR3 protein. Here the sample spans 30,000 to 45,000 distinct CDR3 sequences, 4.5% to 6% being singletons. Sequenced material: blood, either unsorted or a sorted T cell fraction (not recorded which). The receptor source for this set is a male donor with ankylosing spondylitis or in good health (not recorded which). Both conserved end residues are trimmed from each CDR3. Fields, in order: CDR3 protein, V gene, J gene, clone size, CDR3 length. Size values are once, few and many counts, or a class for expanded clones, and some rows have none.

ASSYGDPGSGANVLT	TRBV28	TRBJ2-6	many	15
ASSQARWRGGQETQY	TRBV4-3	TRBJ2-5	many	15
ASSFGQQPQH	TRBV5-6	TRBJ1-5	many	10
ASSQAGTGEQY	TRBV5-1	TRBJ2-7	many	11
ASGPLTGELF	TRBV2	TRBJ2-2	many	10
ASSPGTSVGFTDTQY	TRBV5-5	TRBJ2-3	many	15
AWEEDLGTEAF	TRBV30	TRBJ1-1	many	11
ASSLGGAEETQY	TRBV5-1	TRBJ2-5	many	12
ASSPSRINTEAF	TRBV7-3	TRBJ1-1	many	12
ASSLGQNYGYT	TRBV5-1	TRBJ1-2	many	11
AGGRELYNEQF	TRBV11-2	TRBJ2-1	-	11
SVATSGGSGTQY	TRBV29-1	TRBJ2-5	many	12
ASSQDPPDGVIYEQY	TRBV4-3	TRBJ2-7	many	15
ASSAGLADEQF	TRBV5-1	TRBJ2-1	many	11
SARDPDRARTLAFTDTQY	TRBV20-1	TRBJ2-3	many	18
ASSPTGTSGPWEF	TRBV5-1	TRBJ2-1	many	13
ASRSSNPSSYNEQF	TRBV2	TRBJ2-1	many	14
ASSGTSGNTDTQY	TRBV6-5	TRBJ2-3	many	13
ASSEPLGRTGELF	TRBV25-1	TRBJ2-2	many	13
SARDRPQYTGELF	TRBV20-1	TRBJ2-2	many	13
ASSFLLAGDTQY	TRBV5-1	TRBJ2-3	many	12
ASSYPRLDRTYEQY	TRBV6-2/TRBV6-3	TRBJ2-7	many	14
ASSAIDSFFHIQY	TRBV14	TRBJ2-4	many	13
ASSHGETQY	TRBV14	TRBJ2-5	many	9
ASSLRQGVYEQY	TRBV27	TRBJ2-7	many	12
ASSPTTTGLEGNQPQH	TRBV4-3	TRBJ1-5	many	16
ASGRQGGYNEQF	TRBV2	TRBJ2-1	-	12
AWSTTLSGREQY	TRBV30	TRBJ2-7	many	12
SVEDPGSHT	TRBV29-1	TRBJ1-2	many	9
ASSYSRQSSYNEQF	TRBV6-5	TRBJ2-1	many	14
ASSRREAFSAGELF	TRBV7-6	TRBJ2-2	many	14
ATRETGVDEQF	TRBV24-1	TRBJ2-1	many	11
ATGPATEDAYEQY	TRBV7-9	TRBJ2-7	-	13
ASSYPGSKDEQF	TRBV6-5	TRBJ2-1	few	12
ASSTATYEQY	TRBV4-1	TRBJ2-7	many	10
SASLQGWDEKLF	TRBV20-1	TRBJ1-4	many	12